The 27 T cell receptor beta chains listed next were all sequenced from one sample in a study of patients and donors after allogeneic stem cell transplantation. Each CDR3 protein is one row after TCRdb ran MiXCR on the RT-PCR reads. The sample holds about 40,000 distinct CDR3 sequences; 25% to 40% are singletons and the top ten take roughly 78%. Sequencing used blood, either unsorted or a sorted T cell fraction (not recorded which). The receptors come from a human donor who was either an allogeneic HSCT recipient or a stem cell or donor lymphocyte infusion donor (not recorded which). It is not recorded whose cells these are; they may come from a transplant donor.

V usage is TRBV28 and J usage is TRBJ2-1; 7 bases are shared with TRBD1. The germline V gene encodes CDR1 MDHEN and CDR2 SYDVKM. This CDR3 has 16 residues. V was clipped by 2 bases and J by 4 bases; unmatched bases: 8. CDR3 region: CASSLEGAIFYNEQFF. The CDR3 DNA reads TGTGCCAGCAGTTTAGAGGGGGCAATCTTTTACAATGAGCAGTTCTTC.

This sequence joins TRBV6-5 and TRBJ2-7; D is ambiguous. The CDR3 runs 14 residues. Germline V gives CDR1 MNHEY, CDR2 SVGAGI. The V end was cut by 0 bases, the J end by 0 bases, with 6 bases between. The CDR3 region is CASSYSISSYEQYF. The CDR3 DNA is TGTGCCAGCAGTTACTCGATTAGCTCCTACGAGCAGTACTTC.

The table lists this clonotype with a few counts. The chain has TRBV29-1 and TRBJ2-6; possible D gene TRBD1, 6 bases. CDR3 length: 15 amino acids. Germline-derived CDR1 and CDR2 are SQVTM and ANQGSEA. The V end lost 6 bases, the J end lost 0 bases, and 12 bases lay between the germline ends. The CDR3 spells CSVTTGSSGANVLTF. The CDR3, as DNA: TGCAGCGTCACTACAGGGAGCTCTGGGGCCAACGTCCTGACTTTC.

The V call is TRBV7-8, the J call TRBJ2-1, with 7 bases identical to TRBD2. The CDR3 covers 15 residues. Germline assignment: CDR1 SGHVS and CDR2 FQNEAQ. Germline trimming cut 4 bases from V and 4 bases from J; bases unmatched to any gene: 7. This CDR3 is CASSSPGTTYNEQFF. CDR3 nucleotide sequence: TGTGCCAGCAGCTCGCCCGGGACTACTTACAATGAGCAGTTCTTC. Full variable domain (rest looked up from reference TRBV7-8 and TRBJ2-1): GAGVSQSPRYKVAKRGQDVALRCDPISGHVSLFWYQQALGQGPEFLTYFQNEAQLDKSGLPSDRFFAERPEGSVSTLKIQRTQQEDSAVYLCASSSPGTTYNEQFFGPGTRLTVL.

This clonotype was picked up a small number of times. The chain employs TRBV12-3 or TRBV12-4 and TRBJ2-1, with 10 nucleotides matching TRBD2. This CDR3 spans 14 amino acids. After removal of 2 bases from V and 7 bases from J, the junction contained 2 bases not matched to a gene. CDR3 sequence: CASSLTAGGNEQFF. DNA for the CDR3: TGTGCCAGCAGTTTAACAGCGGGAGGGAATGAGCAGTTCTTC.

J is TRBJ2-3 and V is TRBV29-1; 8 bases agree with TRBD2. Per the germline V gene, CDR1 is SQVTM and CDR2 is ANQGSEA. The V gene end was trimmed by 3 bases and the J gene end by 6 bases; junction bases not matched to a gene: 5. The CDR3 has 13 amino acids. For the CDR3, the DNA is TGCAGCGTTGATTTTGGCGGGAGGGATACGCAGTATTTT. Translated, it gives CSVDFGGRDTQYF.

This clonotype was observed a few times. Relative to the germline gene, one junction end is altered; a read error may explain this. V and J are TRBV5-1 and TRBJ1-1; perhaps TRBD1 as D (5 bases). This CDR3 comprises 15 residues. CDR1 and CDR2 (germline): SGHRS, YFSETQ. The CDR3 loop reads CASSLAGGIRTEVFF. CDR3 nucleotide sequence: TGCGCCAGCAGCTTGGCCGGGGGTATCAGGACTGAAGTTTTCTTT.

The chain has TRBV5-7 and TRBJ2-7; 7 bases line up with TRBD1. TRBV5-7 is an open reading frame whose function is uncertain. CDR3 length: 13 residues. Trimming took 4 bases from V and 1 from J; bases not matched to a gene: 2. The CDR3 is CASSQGQSYEQYF. The CDR3, as DNA: TGTGCCAGCAGCCAGGGACAGTCCTACGAGCAGTACTTC.

The CDR3 DNA is TGTGCCAGCAGCTCTACAGGGTACAATGAGCAGTTCTTC. It is translated as CASSSTGYNEQFF. This chain joins TRBV7-6 and TRBJ2-1; D is possibly TRBD1 (6 bases). The V end lost 4 bases, the J end lost 4 bases, and 8 bases lay between the germline ends. CDR3 size: 13 residues. Germline V gene sequence: CDR1 SGHVS, CDR2 FNYEAQ.

The J gene is TRBJ2-3, the V gene TRBV28; D might be TRBD1 or TRBD2, each matching 6 bases. The V gene lost 3 bases and the J gene lost 1 base, with 11 bases spanning the gap. Germline loops: CDR1 MDHEN, CDR2 SYDVKM. The CDR3 extends over 15 amino acids. The CDR3 reads CASSLRRGGTDTQYF. The CDR3 DNA sequence: TGTGCCAGCAGTTTGAGGAGGGGGGGCACAGATACGCAGTATTTT.

This chain connects TRBV7-9 to TRBJ2-7; tentatively, D is TRBD2 (6 bases). Trimming removed 1 base from V and 0 bases from J, with 16 bases in between. Germline V CDR1 and CDR2: SEHNR, FQNEAQ (reference sequence). The CDR3 length is 17 residues. For the CDR3, the DNA is TGTGCCAGCAGCTTAGACGGATCATTGGGGGGCTCCTACGAGCAGTACTTC. Its translation: CASSLDGSLGGSYEQYF. Looking up the rest from reference TRBV7-9 and TRBJ2-7 gives the full variable domain: DTGVSQNPRHKITKRGQNVTFRCDPISEHNRLYWYRQTLGQGPEFLTYFQNEAQLEKSRLLSDRFSAERPKGSFSTLEIQRTEQGDSAMYLCASSLDGSLGGSYEQYFGPGTRLTVT.

This clonotype was counted between two and nine times. This CDR3 is CSVEDGDEQFF. CDR3 nucleotide sequence: TGCAGCGTTGAAGATGGGGATGAGCAGTTCTTC. The chain uses TRBV29-1 and TRBJ2-1; no clear D. This CDR3 has 11 amino acids. CDR1 and CDR2 (germline): SQVTM, ANQGSEA. V was trimmed by 0 bases and J by 8 bases, leaving 5 bases between them.

This chain links TRBV7-3 with TRBJ2-2, with 8 bases lining up with TRBD2. V lost 4 bases to trimming and J lost 4 bases; unmatched junction nucleotides: 11. This CDR3 spans 17 amino acids. Germline assignment: CDR1 SGHTA and CDR2 FQGTGA. CDR3 nucleotide sequence: TGTGCCAGCAGCTCCTCTCTAGGGACTAGACTCACCGGGGAGCTGTTTTTT. Translation: CASSSSLGTRLTGELFF.

The chain uses TRBV18 and TRBJ1-1; 10 nucleotides agree with TRBD1. This CDR3 is built from 15 residues. J was trimmed by 10 bases and V by 2 bases; bases with no gene match: 10. Germline-derived CDR1 and CDR2 are KGHSH and LQKENI. The CDR3 region has the DNA TGTGCCAGCTCACCATGGACAGGGGGATGGTGGGGAGCTTTCTTT. Its protein is CASSPWTGGWWGAFF.

The J gene is TRBJ1-4, the V gene TRBV28, with 9 positions matching TRBD1. The germline V gene encodes CDR1 MDHEN and CDR2 SYDVKM. The CDR3 extends over 17 amino acids. J gave up 8 bases and V 8 bases, and 18 bases lay outside the gene matches. For the CDR3, the DNA is TGTGCCAGCGCACCAATCTTCCAACAGGGGGCTTACGAAAAACTGTTTTTT. This codes for CASAPIFQQGAYEKLFF.

The rearrangement uses TRBV5-6 and TRBJ1-1; 8 bases fit TRBD1. The CDR3 is 16 residues long. CDR1 is SGHDT and CDR2 is YYEEEE in the germline V gene. With 0 bases clipped from V and 4 bases from J, the junction kept 8 bases outside the gene matches. The CDR3 reads CASSLEGQGYRTEAFF. In DNA, the CDR3 is TGTGCCAGCAGCTTGGAAGGACAGGGATACCGCACTGAAGCTTTCTTT.

The V call is TRBV28, the J call TRBJ2-7; D is perhaps TRBD1 (6 bases). The CDR3 runs 16 residues. CDR1 MDHEN and CDR2 SYDVKM come from the germline V gene. Trimming stripped 5 bases from V and 0 bases from J, with 17 bases between. The CDR3 sequence is CASSLQGTYSSYEQYF. The CDR3 DNA follows: TGTGCCAGCAGTCTGCAGGGGACCTACAGCTCCTACGAGCAGTACTTC.

This clonotype was counted only a few times. CDR3 coding DNA: TGCAGTGCTAGAGATGTGACAGGCTACGAGCAGTACTTC. This codes for CSARDVTGYEQYF. The chain carries TRBV20-1 and TRBJ2-7; possibly TRBD1 for D (6 bases). The CDR3 spans 13 residues. Trimming shortened V by 0 bases and J by 3 bases, and 9 bases separated the two germline ends. Per germline, CDR1 DFQATT and CDR2 SNEGSKA (reference sequence).

The CDR3 loop reads CASSFGRVLNTEAFF. The CDR3 DNA is TGCGCCAGCAGCTTTGGACGTGTCCTAAACACTGAAGCTTTCTTT. The chain employs TRBV5-1 and TRBJ1-1, with no clear D. This CDR3 has 15 amino acids. The germline V and J ends were trimmed by 2 bases and 2 bases, with 13 bases remaining between them. The germline V gene encodes CDR1 SGHRS and CDR2 YFSETQ. The full variable domain, rest sourced from reference TRBV5-1 and TRBJ1-1, is KAGVTQTPRYLIKTRGQQVTLSCSPISGHRSVSWYQQTPGQGLQFLFEYFSETQRNKGNFPGRFSGRQFSNSRSEMNVSTLELGDSALYLCASSFGRVLNTEAFFGQGTRLTVV.

The rearrangement uses TRBV20-1 and TRBJ2-3; D possibly matches TRBD1 or TRBD2 (5 bases each). Germline V CDR1 and CDR2: DFQATT, SNEGSKA (reference sequence). V lost 2 bases to trimming and J lost 4 bases, with 7 bases between them. The CDR3 is 12 residues long. The chain's CDR3 is CSARLGADTQYF. In DNA, the CDR3 is TGCAGTGCTAGACTGGGGGCAGATACGCAGTATTTT.

This clonotype came up a few times. The chain has TRBV6-5 and TRBJ1-3; tentatively, D is TRBD1 (6 bases). Trimming left V 4 bases short and J 0 bases short, with 16 bases between. CDR3 length: 17 residues. Looked up from germline, CDR1 is MNHEY and CDR2 is SVGAGI. CDR3 bases: TGTGCCAGCAGTTTCCGGGACATCGGACCCTCTGGAAACACCATATATTTT. Translating it yields CASSFRDIGPSGNTIYF.

V and J are TRBV7-9 and TRBJ2-1, with 14 bases matching TRBD2. Germline CDR1 SEHNR, CDR2 FQNEAQ (reference sequence). This CDR3 spans 19 amino acids. J lost 6 bases, V lost 5 bases, and 15 bases had no gene match. As DNA, the CDR3 is TGTGCCAGCAGCCTTGGACTAGCGGGAGGCTCAGTTTTCTTCAATGAGCAGTTCTTC. Translation gives CASSLGLAGGSVFFNEQFF.

This clonotype was seen at least ten times. The chain employs TRBV7-9 and TRBJ1-2, with D possibly matching TRBD1 (5 bases). The V gene lost 3 bases and the J gene lost 4 bases, with 15 bases spanning the gap. The germline V gene has CDR1 SEHNR and CDR2 FQNEAQ (reference sequence). The CDR3 consists of 15 residues. The CDR3 nucleotides read TGTGCCAGCAGCTTGCGTCGGGGCGTAATCTATGGCTACACCTTC. Protein: CASSLRRGVIYGYTF.

J is TRBJ2-3 and V is TRBV3-1; D could derive from TRBD1 or TRBD2 (5 bases each). CDR1 is LGHDT and CDR2 is YNNKEL in the germline V gene (reference sequence). Between the trimmed V and J ends, which lost 2 bases and 1 base, there was a span of 13 bases. This CDR3 comprises 16 residues. The CDR3: CASSQYLRGRTDTQYF. CDR3 coding DNA: TGTGCCAGCAGCCAATACCTTCGGGGCCGCACAGATACGCAGTATTTT.

The chain recombines TRBV4-2 with TRBJ1-5; D is ambiguous. Germline CDR1 is LGHNA and CDR2 is YNFKEQ. The CDR3 runs to 15 residues. V lost 3 bases and J 4 bases, leaving 13 bases between the germline ends. The CDR3 nucleotides are TGTGCCAGCAGCCATCACGAGAGAGGGAATCAGCCCCAGCATTTT. Its protein product is CASSHHERGNQPQHF.

The table lists this clonotype with a few counts. In nucleotides, the CDR3 is TGTGCCATCAGTGAGTCGGGGAGGGGCACTGAAGCTTTCTTT. The encoded protein is CAISESGRGTEAFF. The chain uses TRBV10-3 and TRBJ1-1; the D gene is possibly TRBD1 (5 bases). V lost 0 bases, J lost 4 bases, and 9 bases lay in between. CDR3 length equals 14 residues. CDR1 is ENHRY and CDR2 is SYGVKD in the germline V gene.

This clonotype showed up many times. The chain employs TRBV28 and TRBJ1-2; 7 bases align to TRBD1. Germline CDR1 MDHEN, CDR2 SYDVKM. Germline trimming cut 6 bases from V and 5 bases from J; bases unmatched to any gene: 6. The CDR3 runs 13 residues. The CDR3 DNA is TGTGCCAGCAGAAGAGGGACAGATTATGGCTACACCTTC. Protein sequence: CASRRGTDYGYTF.